This TCR beta chain appears in the sequencing data of a study of blood T cell repertoires in COVID-19. Study-wide background: Whether acute or convalescent, the COVID-19 samples came from the United States, Italy and Spain. T cells, B-cell-depleted T cells, or PBMCs supplied cDNA or gDNA.

Sequencing was performed with immunoSEQ multiplex PCR; in TCRdb, only in-frame clones are kept and a portion is missing. Altogether approximately 94,000 clones are present, about 90% being singletons, with the ten largest covering 6.5% to 8%. The origin of this receptor is a man aged 25 to 40 in a cohort sampled during active COVID-19. The sample was peripheral blood.

CDR3: CASSLPGTGDYEQYF. DNA for the CDR3: TGTGCCAGCAGCTTACCCGGGACAGGGGACTACGAGCAGTACTTC. The chain couples TRBV5-6 to TRBJ2-7; 10 nucleotides line up with TRBD1. V lost 2 bases to trimming and J lost 3 bases; unmatched junction nucleotides: 5. Per the germline V gene, CDR1 is SGHDT and CDR2 is YYEEEE. The CDR3 totals 15 residues.